Each of the 16 T cell receptor beta chains below was sequenced from the same sample in a study of T cells in Graves' hyperthyroidism and ophthalmopathy. TCR beta CDR3 regions were amplified from RNA. During a first-round RT-PCR of the TCR CDR3, the HTBI primer set was used. TCRdb re-derived calls from the multiplex PCR reads in MiXCR, one entry per CDR3 protein. The table has roughly 550,000 distinct CDR3 sequences, around 16% seen once. The sample comprised blood. The receptors here all came from a woman aged 30 to 39 with Graves' ophthalmopathy.

This clonotype has at least ten counts. The CDR3: CASSQPSGQGAAQGNIQYF. For the CDR3, the DNA is TGTGCCAGCAGCCAGCCTTCAGGACAGGGAGCGGCACAAGGAAACATTCAGTACTTC. This chain connects TRBV3-1 to TRBJ2-4, with 8 bases that match TRBD1. J gave up 6 bases and V 3 bases, and 19 bases lay outside the gene matches. The CDR3 consists of 19 residues. Germline V gives CDR1 LGHDT, CDR2 YNNKEL (reference sequence).

On this clonotype: This may be a read error, as it is one base from a much larger clone. V usage is TRBV7-3 and J usage is TRBJ2-7, with 10 positions matching TRBD2. The CDR3 contains 16 residues. V was clipped by 5 bases and J by 5 bases; unmatched bases: 12. The germline gives CDR1 SGHTA, CDR2 FQGTGA. This chain's CDR3 is CASSPSGGASFNEQYF. In DNA, the CDR3 is TGTGCCAGCAGCCCCAGCGGGGGGGCCTCATTCAACGAGCAGTACTTC.

A remark on this clonotype: This may come from a read error, since a much larger clone is one base off. The chain carries TRBV27 and TRBJ2-1; 15 bases match TRBD2. The length of the CDR3 is 15 residues. The germline V gene encodes CDR1 MNHEY and CDR2 SMNVEV (reference sequence). The CDR3 protein is CASSAGTSGRNGQFF. The CDR3 bases are TGTGCCAGCAGTGCCGGGACTAGCGGGAGGAATGGGCAGTTCTTC.

This clonotype was seen just once. Its ends do not fully match the called genes, so a read error is possible. The chain is built from TRBV18 and TRBJ1-3; 7 nucleotides match TRBD1. The CDR3 runs to 16 residues. Germline assignment: CDR1 KGHSH and CDR2 LQKENI. The CDR3 sequence is CASSRVEGASGSTIYF. The CDR3 DNA reads TGTGCCAGCTCACGTGTCGAGGGGGCCTCTGGAAGCACCATATATTTT.

There are a few counts of this clonotype. The V gene is TRBV7-2, the J gene TRBJ1-1; no clear D gene. Deletions cut 5 bases from V and 4 bases from J, with 17 bases between. The CDR3 totals 15 residues. Germline CDR1 and CDR2: SGHTA and FQGNSA. The CDR3 here is CASSPVGGVVTEAFF. The CDR3 nucleotides read TGTGCCAGCAGCCCCGTTGGCGGAGTGGTCACTGAAGCTTTCTTT.

The sample holds many counts of this clonotype. The chain carries TRBV28 and TRBJ2-5, with a tentative D call TRBD1 (5 bases). The germline gives CDR1 MDHEN, CDR2 SYDVKM. V gave up 2 bases and J gave up 1 base, with 8 bases separating them. CDR3 length equals 14 residues. Here the CDR3 reads CASSLDRSQETQYF. The CDR3 nucleotides are TGTGCCAGCAGTTTAGACAGAAGCCAAGAGACCCAGTACTTC.

This clonotype was counted a few times. V and J are TRBV6-1 and TRBJ2-3; 7 nucleotides line up with TRBD1. V trimming: 6 bases; J trimming: 3 bases; junction bases outside the gene matches: 6. This CDR3 is 14 amino acids long. Germline V gene lookup returns CDR1 MNHNS and CDR2 SASEGT. CDR3 sequence (DNA): TGTGCCAGCAGGCAGGGACAGTTTACAGATACGCAGTATTTT. As protein: CASRQGQFTDTQYF.

The chain uses TRBV4-1 and TRBJ2-1; D not certain. The CDR3 runs to 15 residues. Trimming took 3 bases from V and 0 from J, leaving 9 bases between them. Germline V lookup: CDR1 MGHRA, CDR2 YSYEKL. The CDR3 is CASSHDGTSYNEQFF. CDR3 nucleotide sequence: TGCGCCAGCAGCCATGACGGAACCTCCTACAATGAGCAGTTCTTC.

This clonotype was recorded many times. This chain connects TRBV12-3 or TRBV12-4 to TRBJ2-3; D gene uncertain. Deletions cut 5 bases from V and 6 bases from J, with 12 bases between. The CDR3 extends over 13 amino acids. The DNA of the CDR3 is TGTGCCAGCAGTCTTGGGCTAGGGGATACGCAGTATTTT. Translated, it gives CASSLGLGDTQYF.

This clonotype was found a few times. The rearrangement joins TRBV27 to TRBJ2-5; 9 nucleotides match TRBD2. This CDR3 is 15 amino acids long. V lost 5 bases to trimming and J lost 4 bases; unmatched junction nucleotides: 8. CDR1 and CDR2 from the germline V gene are MNHEY and SMNVEV (reference sequence). The CDR3 DNA reads as TGTGCCAGCAGTGCCTTAGCGGGAGTAGGAGAGACCCAGTACTTC. This encodes CASSALAGVGETQYF.

This clonotype was counted many times. The DNA of the CDR3 is TGTGCCAGCAGCGTTGGGGACAGGGGATTTCAAGAGACCCAGTACTTC. Translation: CASSVGDRGFQETQYF. The V call is TRBV9, the J call TRBJ2-5; 10 bases map to TRBD1. The CDR3 is 16 residues long. The V and J ends lost 2 bases and 2 bases, in that order; junction bases with no gene match: 6. Looked up from germline, CDR1 is SGDLS and CDR2 is YYNGEE.

This clonotype was picked up many times. The V call is TRBV28, the J call TRBJ1-5; maybe TRBD1 (6 bases). The CDR3 covers 14 residues. V gave up 1 base and J gave up 6 bases, with 10 bases separating them. Germline CDR1 MDHEN, CDR2 SYDVKM. The chain's CDR3 is CASSLSGVGQPQHF. The CDR3 DNA follows: TGTGCCAGCAGTTTATCAGGGGTGGGTCAGCCCCAGCATTTT.

Only a few counts were recorded for this clonotype. V and J are TRBV10-1 and TRBJ2-7; D ambiguous. Trimming shortened V by 0 bases and J by 5 bases, and 11 bases separated the two germline ends. The CDR3 has 14 residues. Germline V gene sequence: CDR1 WNHNN, CDR2 SYGVQD (reference sequence). In nucleotides, the CDR3 is TGCGCCAGCAGTGAGTCTGGGTGGTGGGACGAGCAGTACTTC. Its translation is CASSESGWWDEQYF.

The V gene is TRBV19, the J gene TRBJ2-2; 8 bases match TRBD1. Germline V gene data show CDR1 as LNHDA and CDR2 as SQIVND (reference sequence). This CDR3 is built from 16 residues. V shed 4 bases, J shed 4 bases, and the junction held 8 bases outside the gene matches. Here the CDR3 DNA reads TGTGCCAGTAGTACCCAGGGGGCGCGGGGCACCGGGGAGCTGTTTTTT. Its translation: CASSTQGARGTGELFF.

The chain carries TRBV6-6 and TRBJ2-7, with TRBD1 matching 8 bases. CDR3 length: 16 residues. Germline V gene sequence: CDR1 MNHNY, CDR2 SVGAGI (reference sequence). V shed 2 bases and J 3 bases; nucleotides not matched to a gene: 9. CDR3 DNA: TGTGCCAGCAGTTACCTGGGACAGGTGGGAAACTACGAGCAGTACTTC. Translating gives CASSYLGQVGNYEQYF.

This clonotype was counted many times. The chain employs TRBV3-1 and TRBJ2-2; weak D call: TRBD1 (5 bases). The germline V gene encodes CDR1 LGHDT and CDR2 YNNKEL (reference sequence). V was clipped by 4 bases and J by 3 bases, with 9 bases between them. The CDR3 is 14 amino acids. CDR3 amino acids: CASSPFRDTGELFF. The CDR3 DNA follows: TGTGCCAGCAGCCCTTTCAGGGACACCGGGGAGCTGTTTTTT.